This TCR beta chain was observed in a study of human T cells and chemical hapten exposure. The wider study: Patients, a majority of them female, were diagnosed with alopecia areata, totalis or universalis. Slight differences in pooled library volume were the main source of varying TCR yields across samples.

TCRdb re-derived calls from the RACE reads in MiXCR, one entry per CDR3 protein. The sample has 190,000 or so distinct CDR3 sequences, 24% seen once. Time point denoted: patch test 3, about 24 weeks after DPC sensitization. Treatment defined: therapeutic diphenylcyclopropenone sensitization with weekly scalp DPC. V was pared by 8 bases and J by 3 bases, with 14 bases between. The germline CDR1 and CDR2 sequences are MNHEY and SVGEGT. The CDR3 is 14 amino acids. The rearrangement uses TRBV6-2 or TRBV6-3 and TRBJ2-4, with D possibly being TRBD1 (5 bases). The TCR sequence derives from a woman aged 40 to 50 with alopecia areata. Some clones in this sample may be carry-over from other donors' samples. The material was whole blood, obtained in connection with sensitization to the hapten diphenylcyclopropenone (DPC). CDR3 loop: CASDVGPIKNIQYF. The CDR3, as DNA: TGTGCCAGCGACGTGGGGCCGATCAAAAACATTCAGTACTTC.